The rows below give T cell receptor beta chains drawn from one sample of a study of T cell repertoires in cytomegalovirus infection. These receptors have no identified antigens. TCRdb called the reads again in MiXCR, with one record for every CDR3 protein. This table has under 450,000 distinct CDR3 sequences, about 32% appearing once. Specimen: cultured PBMCs, collected from culture after CMV antigen stimulation. These TCRs come from a human donor in good health (CMV status not recorded). Some clones in this sample may be carry-over from other donors' samples. Both conserved end residues are part of each CDR3. The D gene is left open where the match is weak. Clone size, where shown, is once, few, many, or a class for clones that have expanded.

d_call,v_call,clone_size,j_call,cdr3_nt,cdr3_aa
TRBD1,TRBV7-8,few,TRBJ2-7,TGTGCCAGCAGCTCCAAAGGATCCGGGACAGGGGTAAACTACGAGCAGTACTTC,CASSSKGSGTGVNYEQYF
.,TRBV4-1,once,TRBJ1-4,TGCGCCAGCAGCCCAACGGGGGCGGAGGGTGAAAAACTGTTTTTT,CASSPTGAEGEKLFF
.,TRBV7-2,.,TRBJ2-7,TGTGCCAGCAGCTTATTGGAGGGCCCATACGAGCAGTACTTC,CASSLLEGPYEQYF
.,TRBV6-2/TRBV6-3,.,TRBJ2-3,TGTGCCACCCACCTGCGGAGGGACACAGATACGCAGTATTTT,CATHLRRDTDTQYF
.,TRBV9,many,TRBJ1-1,TGTGCCAGCAGCGTAGGTGGCCTAGGCACTGAAGCTTTCTTT,CASSVGGLGTEAFF
.,TRBV11-2,.,TRBJ1-6,TGTGCCAGCAGCTTAGTAGGGCCGGGACATCGGAATAATTCACCCCTCCACTTT,CASSLVGPGHRNNSPLHF
TRBD1,TRBV6-1,few,TRBJ1-1,TGTGCCAGCAAAATAACCGGGACAGGGGGCGCGGGCACTGAAGCTTTCTTT,CASKITGTGGAGTEAFF
.,TRBV6-6,.,TRBJ2-7,TGTGCCAGCAGTTACCCGGAGGGACTTTCCTCCTACGAGCAGTACTTC,CASSYPEGLSSYEQYF
TRBD2,TRBV5-4,few,TRBJ2-1,TGTGCCAGCAGCTCCTTGACTAGCGCTTACAATGAGCAGTTCTTC,CASSSLTSAYNEQFF
.,TRBV29-1,.,TRBJ1-2,TGCAGCGTTACGGCGGGCAGCTATAACTATGGCTACACCTTC,CSVTAGSYNYGYTF
.,TRBV4-1,many,TRBJ1-2,TGCGCCAGCAGCCGCCAGGACGGGCCTAACTATGGCTACACCTTC,CASSRQDGPNYGYTF
TRBD1,TRBV4-1,few,TRBJ1-2,TGCGCCAGCAGCCAAGTACAGGGGGCTGGAGGCTACACCTTC,CASSQVQGAGGYTF
.,TRBV7-4,.,TRBJ2-4,TGTGCCAGCAGCTCCTATTGGGGCGAGGAACAGTACTTC,CASSSYWGEEQYF
.,TRBV19,few,TRBJ1-5,TGTGCCAGTAGTATAGGGGTGAGCAATCAGCCCCAGCATTTT,CASSIGVSNQPQHF
.,TRBV19,.,TRBJ1-2,TGTGCCAGTAGTATTGGTTCGGCAATCCCAGCTAACTATGGCTACACCTTC,CASSIGSAIPANYGYTF
.,TRBV7-6,.,TRBJ2-3,TGTGCCAGCAGCTTTTTTCGCGGCGGGAGCACAGATACGCAGTATTTT,CASSFFRGGSTDTQYF
TRBD2,TRBV7-6,.,TRBJ2-1,TGTGCCAGCAGCTCGGAGAGGGCTAGCGGGAACAATGAGCAGTTCTTC,CASSSERASGNNEQFF
TRBD2,TRBV28,.,TRBJ2-3,TGTGCCAGCAGTTCAGCGGGGGATCACACAGATACGCAGTATTTT,CASSSAGDHTDTQYF
TRBD2,TRBV6-2/TRBV6-3,few,TRBJ2-1,TGTGCCAGCAGTTACCCCACTGCGCTAGCGGGCAGATACAATGAGCAGTTCTTC,CASSYPTALAGRYNEQFF
TRBD2,TRBV5-4,.,TRBJ2-1,TGTGCCAGCAGCTTGGGGGGACTAGCGGGAGAGCAGTTCTTC,CASSLGGLAGEQFF
.,TRBV28,few,TRBJ1-5,TGTGCCAGCAGTTTATTAGGGAAGGGTCAGCCCCAGCATTTT,CASSLLGKGQPQHF
.,TRBV20-1,.,TRBJ1-3,TGCAGTGCTTTTCAGGGTAACGGCGGAAACACCATATATTTT,CSAFQGNGGNTIYF